This record covers a single T cell receptor (beta chain). The CDR3 is 16 residues long. Germline V gene data show CDR1 as LGHNA and CDR2 as YNFKEQ. With 0 bases removed from V and 3 bases from J, the gap between germline ends came to 11 bases. Amplification used 60 Vbeta primers and 13 Jbeta primers. Profiled with immunoSEQ multiplex PCR; TCRdb holds only in-frame clones, not every one. Recorded for this sample: about 200,000 clones. The data belong to a study of cytomegalovirus exposure and HLA in healthy donors. The sequencing sample was made of PBMCs. The rearrangement uses TRBV4-2 and TRBJ1-4; possible D gene TRBD1, 5 bases. This sequence was found in a woman in her 30s in good health and CMV-seropositive. CDR3 region: CASSQEARTPNEKLFF. CDR3 sequence (DNA): TGTGCCAGCAGCCAAGAAGCGAGGACACCTAATGAAAAACTGTTTTTT.